Listed below are T cell receptor beta chains from one sample, sequenced in a study of somatic mutations in cytotoxic T cells in rheumatoid arthritis. Profiling relied on immunoSEQ multiplex PCR, and the TCRdb table lists in-frame clones only, not all of them. The sample holds about 17,000 clones, roughly 79% seen once. What was sequenced was CD8+ T cells sorted from blood. The receptors stem from an adult with rheumatoid arthritis. Both conserved end residues are part of each CDR3. Fields, in order: J gene, D gene, clone size, V gene, CDR3 DNA, CDR3 protein. The D gene is left open where the match is weak. Only some rows state a clone size, as once, few, many or a class for expanded clones.

>TRBJ1-3|NA|NA|TRBV7-2
TGTGCCAGCAGCCTCGGACTAAGCTCTGGAAACACCATATATTTT
CASSLGLSSGNTIYF
>TRBJ2-7|NA|NA|TRBV4-1
TGCGCCAGCAGCCAAGTCATTGGACTGTACTACGAGCAGTACTTC
CASSQVIGLYYEQYF
>TRBJ2-7|NA|NA|TRBV2
TGTGCCAGCAGTCTCAGGGGGGGGACCTACGAGCAGTACTTC
CASSLRGGTYEQYF
>TRBJ1-5|NA|NA|TRBV4-1
TGCGCCAGCAGCCAAGGTTCCGGGGTTGGTCAGCCCCAGCATTTT
CASSQGSGVGQPQHF
>TRBJ2-1|NA|once|TRBV29-1
TGCAGCGTTGAATCCCCCCGAGGAGACATAGGGCAGTTCTTC
CSVESPRGDIGQFF
>TRBJ2-7|NA|NA|TRBV14
TGTGCCAGCAGCCAAGCCGGTTGGGAGCAGTACTTC
CASSQAGWEQYF
>TRBJ2-7|NA|NA|TRBV5-6
TGTGCCAGCAGCTTGGGGTCCGGGAACTACGAGCAGTACTTC
CASSLGSGNYEQYF
>TRBJ1-5|NA|once|TRBV12-5
TGTGCTAGTGGCGATGACGTGAATAGCAATCAGCCCCAGCATTTT
CASGDDVNSNQPQHF
>TRBJ2-7|NA|NA|TRBV6-1
TGTGCCAGCAGTGCACAGGAGTTCTACGAGCAGTACTTC
CASSAQEFYEQYF
>TRBJ2-1|NA|NA|TRBV6-5
TGTGCCAGCAGTTACTTTGGGGGCTCTGGCAATGAGCAGTTCTTC
CASSYFGGSGNEQFF
>TRBJ2-7|NA|few|TRBV14
TGTGCCAGCAGCCAAGAGACGGCGGAACTCCACTTC
CASSQETAELHF